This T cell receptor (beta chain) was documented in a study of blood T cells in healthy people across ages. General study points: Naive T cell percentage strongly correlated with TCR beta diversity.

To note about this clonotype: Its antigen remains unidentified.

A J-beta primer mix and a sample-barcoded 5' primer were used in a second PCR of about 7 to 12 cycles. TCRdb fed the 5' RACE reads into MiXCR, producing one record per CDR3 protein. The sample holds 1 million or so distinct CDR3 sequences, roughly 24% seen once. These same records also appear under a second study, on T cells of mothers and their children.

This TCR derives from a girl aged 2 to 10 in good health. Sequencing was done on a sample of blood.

The CDR3 coding sequence is TGTGCCAGCAGCCCCAACGGGGCCGGGGAGCTGTTTTTT. It encodes CASSPNGAGELFF. This chain connects TRBV7-6 to TRBJ2-2; possible D gene TRBD2, 5 bases. Per germline, CDR1 SGHVS and CDR2 FNYEAQ. This CDR3 comprises 13 residues. Trimming removed 5 bases from V and 6 bases from J, with 10 bases in between.